These 31 T cell receptor beta chains came from one sample sequenced in a study of blood T cell repertoires in COVID-19. Data came from immunoSEQ multiplex PCR; TCRdb stores just in-frame clones and leaves some out. There are about 300,000 clones in the sample; nearly 90% occur only once, and about 8.6% lies in the top ten. Sequenced sample: peripheral blood. All receptors derive from a man in his late teens or twenties with active or convalescent COVID-19.

The chain uses TRBV27 and TRBJ1-2, with a weak D call TRBD1 (5 bases). CDR1 and CDR2 (germline): MNHEY, SMNVEV (reference sequence). The length of the CDR3 is 14 residues. Trimming stripped 2 bases from V and 5 bases from J, with 12 bases between. DNA of the CDR3: TGTGCCAGCAGTTTAGATACGGCAGGGTATGGCTACACCTTC. This encodes CASSLDTAGYGYTF.

This clone occurred once. This rearrangement joins TRBV27 to TRBJ1-1, with 10 bases that match TRBD1. CDR1 is MNHEY, CDR2 SMNVEV, per germline (reference sequence). The V and J ends lost 3 bases and 11 bases, in that order; junction bases with no gene match: 6. This CDR3 region has 13 residues. In DNA, the CDR3 is TGTGCCAGCAGTTTCGGGACAGGGGCAGGGGCTTTCTTT. Translated, it gives CASSFGTGAGAFF.

As DNA, the CDR3 is TGCGCCAGCAGCTTGAGCTCGGCCTACGAGCAGTACTTC. Protein: CASSLSSAYEQYF. This chain connects TRBV5-1 to TRBJ2-7; no clear D. This CDR3 region has 13 residues. Trimming stripped 1 base from V and 2 bases from J, with 7 bases between. Germline CDR1 reads SGHRS; CDR2 reads YFSETQ. Complete variable domain (other parts from reference TRBV5-1 and TRBJ2-7): KAGVTQTPRYLIKTRGQQVTLSCSPISGHRSVSWYQQTPGQGLQFLFEYFSETQRNKGNFPGRFSGRQFSNSRSEMNVSTLELGDSALYLCASSLSSAYEQYFGPGTRLTVT.

In DNA, the CDR3 is TGTGCCAGCAGTTTGAGACAGGCCTATGGCTACACCTTC. Translation gives CASSLRQAYGYTF. The rearrangement uses TRBV27 and TRBJ1-2, with D possibly matching TRBD1 (6 bases). Germline values: CDR1 MNHEY, CDR2 SMNVEV (reference sequence). The V end lost 3 bases, the J end lost 4 bases, and 9 bases lay between the germline ends. This CDR3 contains 13 residues.

The chain employs TRBV21-1 and TRBJ1-2; the table gives TRBD1 as D, unverified against the DNA. TRBV21-1 is described as a pseudogene. The CDR3 has 14 amino acids. Here the CDR3 DNA reads TGTGCCAGCACCAGACAGGGGGTAGGCTATGGCTACACCTTC. The encoded protein is CASTRQGVGYGYTF.

CDR3 nucleotide sequence: TGTGCCAGCAGCCAACCCGAGGACAGACCCTACGAGCAGTACTTC. It translates to CASSQPEDRPYEQYF. J is TRBJ2-7 and V is TRBV6-5, with D possibly being TRBD1 (6 bases). The CDR3 is 15 residues long. Germline values: CDR1 MNHEY, CDR2 SVGAGI. V was clipped by 6 bases and J by 2 bases, with 17 bases between them.

The chain recombines TRBV6-5 with TRBJ1-5; 8 nucleotides match TRBD1. The CDR3 is 12 amino acids. Losses at the gene ends were 6 bases for V and 9 bases for J; bases not matched to a gene: 4. The germline V gene encodes CDR1 MNHEY and CDR2 SVGAGI. The CDR3 here is CASSRGRGPQHF. CDR3 DNA: TGTGCCAGCAGCAGGGGGCGCGGGCCCCAGCATTTT.

The V and J genes are TRBV10-3 and TRBJ2-2; 9 nucleotides match TRBD1. V shed 6 bases, J shed 4 bases, and the junction held 6 bases outside the gene matches. CDR3 length equals 15 residues. In germline, CDR1 is ENHRY, CDR2 SYGVKD. In DNA form, the CDR3 reads TGTGCCATCAGGAAGGACAGGGGTCCCACCGGGGAGCTGTTTTTT. It encodes CAIRKDRGPTGELFF.

The chain couples TRBV5-6 to TRBJ2-7; 7 nucleotides agree with TRBD2. V lost 0 bases and J lost 0; bases outside the gene matches: 6. This CDR3 is built from 16 residues. The germline V gene has CDR1 SGHDT and CDR2 YYEEEE. The DNA of the CDR3 is TGTGCCAGCAGCTTGGTTGGGCTAGCGGACTCCTACGAGCAGTACTTC. Its protein is CASSLVGLADSYEQYF.

This clone came up once. The chain recombines TRBV10-3 with TRBJ1-4; 7 positions match TRBD1. CDR1 and CDR2 (germline): ENHRY, SYGVKD. The CDR3 spans 14 residues. Losses at the gene ends were 6 bases for V and 7 bases for J; bases not matched to a gene: 8. The CDR3 nucleotides are TGTGCCATCAGCCCCGACAGGGACGGTGAAAAACTGTTTTTT. It is translated as CAISPDRDGEKLFF.

The chain couples TRBV7-2 to TRBJ2-3, with 7 bases matching TRBD1. Germline assignment: CDR1 SGHTA and CDR2 FQGNSA. This CDR3 has 15 amino acids. J gave up 6 bases and V 6 bases, and 12 bases lay outside the gene matches. The CDR3 loop reads CASSFHWDSRDTQYF. Here the CDR3 DNA reads TGTGCCAGCAGTTTTCACTGGGACAGCCGCGATACGCAGTATTTT.

The chain carries TRBV5-1 and TRBJ1-4; no firm D call. Germline CDR1 is SGHRS and CDR2 is YFSETQ. Trimming left V 4 bases short and J 3 bases short, with 10 bases between. The CDR3 sequence is 14 residues long. The CDR3 sequence is CASSPGGPNEKLFF. In DNA form, the CDR3 reads TGCGCCAGCAGCCCCGGAGGGCCTAATGAAAAACTGTTTTTT.

This chain links TRBV5-4 with TRBJ1-1; D call uncertain. The CDR3 is made up of 12 amino acids. The germline V gene has CDR1 SGHNT and CDR2 YYREEE (reference sequence). V lost 2 bases to trimming and J lost 1 base, with 3 bases between them. CDR3 region: CASSFGNTEAFF. As DNA, the CDR3 is TGTGCCAGCAGCTTCGGGAACACTGAAGCTTTCTTT.

The genes are TRBV24-1 and TRBJ1-5; no definite D call. V shed 12 bases and J shed 5 bases, with 13 bases lying between them. This CDR3 has 12 amino acids. In germline, CDR1 is KGHDR, CDR2 SFDVKD. The chain's CDR3 is CAHPARYQPQHF. In DNA, the CDR3 is TGTGCCCACCCGGCGCGGTATCAGCCCCAGCATTTT.

This chain uses TRBV11-2 with TRBJ1-3; D remains ambiguous. Trimming took off 3 bases at V and 4 bases at J, with 4 bases between the two ends. The CDR3 contains 12 residues. Germline assignment: CDR1 SGHAT and CDR2 FQNNGV. CDR3 amino acids: CASSFEGNTIYF. CDR3 coding DNA: TGTGCCAGCAGCTTCGAGGGAAACACCATATATTTT.

The V call is TRBV5-1, the J call TRBJ1-4, with D possibly matching TRBD1 (6 bases). Germline CDR1 is SGHRS and CDR2 is YFSETQ. This CDR3 comprises 16 residues. V gave up 2 bases and J gave up 0 bases, with 11 bases separating them. The CDR3 loop is CASSLGQRATNEKLFF. CDR3 nucleotides: TGCGCCAGCAGCTTAGGACAGAGAGCAACTAATGAAAAACTGTTTTTT.

J is TRBJ1-5 and V is TRBV2, with no clear D. This CDR3 is built from 17 residues. Trimming removed 6 bases from V and 0 bases from J, with 18 bases in between. Germline V gene sequence: CDR1 SNHLY, CDR2 FYNNEI. CDR3 loop: CASREAVGGFSNQPQHF. CDR3 nucleotides: TGTGCCAGCAGGGAGGCGGTGGGTGGATTTAGCAATCAGCCCCAGCATTTT.

The rearrangement joins TRBV10-1 to TRBJ2-1; 9 bases align to TRBD2. Germline trimming cut 11 bases from V and 8 bases from J; bases unmatched to any gene: 19. CDR1 WNHNN and CDR2 SYGVQD come from the germline V gene (reference sequence). The CDR3 covers 16 residues. CDR3 coding DNA: TGCGCCCCCAGTGAGCCGGGGCGGGGGGGCGAGGATGAGCAGTTCTTC. This encodes CAPSEPGRGGEDEQFF.

The chain uses TRBV16 and TRBJ1-6, with 7 bases identical to TRBD1. V shed 1 base and J 5 bases; nucleotides not matched to a gene: 5. Per germline, CDR1 KGHSY and CDR2 FQNENV. The CDR3 is made up of 16 amino acids. CDR3 in amino acids: CASSQWGTADNSPLHF. For the CDR3, the DNA is TGTGCCAGCAGCCAATGGGGGACAGCCGATAATTCACCCCTCCACTTT. Variable domain in full (rest from reference TRBV16 and TRBJ1-6): GEEVAQTPKHLVRGEGQKAKLYCAPIKGHSYVFWYQQVLKNEFKFLISFQNENVFDETGMPKERFSAKCLPNSPCSLEIQATKLEDSAVYFCASSQWGTADNSPLHFGNGTRLTVT.

The chain recombines TRBV11-2 with TRBJ2-7; D call uncertain. CDR1 is SGHAT, CDR2 FQNNGV, per germline. This CDR3 has 13 amino acids. Trimming removed 5 bases from V and 6 bases from J, with 14 bases in between. The CDR3 here is CASSPLFTFEQYF. The CDR3 nucleotides read TGTGCCAGCAGCCCCCTCTTTACATTCGAGCAGTACTTC. The full variable domain, rest sourced from reference TRBV11-2 and TRBJ2-7, is EAGVAQSPRYKIIEKRQSVAFWCNPISGHATLYWYQQILGQGPKLLIQFQNNGVVDDSQLPKDRFSAERLKGVDSTLKIQPAKLEDSAVYLCASSPLFTFEQYFGPGTRLTVT.

The chain uses TRBV27 and TRBJ1-3, with D possibly TRBD1 on 6 matching bases. Trimming shortened V by 6 bases and J by 6 bases, and 21 bases separated the two germline ends. The CDR3 runs 16 residues. Germline values: CDR1 MNHEY, CDR2 SMNVEV (reference sequence). CDR3 nucleotide sequence: TGTGCCAGCAGCTCCCGCTCGACGGGGGGCGTAAACACCATATATTTT. This sequence encodes CASSSRSTGGVNTIYF.

The rearrangement uses TRBV9 and TRBJ2-7, with D possibly TRBD1 on 5 matching bases. The V and J ends lost 0 bases and 3 bases respectively, with 10 bases between them. This CDR3 is 14 amino acids long. Germline loops: CDR1 SGDLS, CDR2 YYNGEE. CDR3 sequence (DNA): TGTGCCAGCAGCGTAGCATCAGGGTACTACGAGCAGTACTTC. Encoded protein: CASSVASGYYEQYF. The full variable domain, its missing parts supplied by reference TRBV9 and TRBJ2-7, is DSGVTQTPKHLITATGQRVTLRCSPRSGDLSVYWYQQSLDQGLQFLIQYYNGEERAKGNILERFSAQQFPDLHSELNLSSLELGDSALYFCASSVASGYYEQYFGPGTRLTVT.

This clone appeared once. V usage is TRBV7-8 and J usage is TRBJ2-3, with TRBD2 matching 8 bases. V lost 5 bases and J lost 7; bases outside the gene matches: 14. CDR3 size: 16 residues. Germline V gene sequence: CDR1 SGHVS, CDR2 FQNEAQ. CDR3 amino acids: CASSPPLAGGRYTQYF. The CDR3 DNA is TGTGCCAGCAGCCCCCCCCTCGCGGGGGGACGGTATACGCAGTATTTT. The full variable domain, its missing parts supplied by reference TRBV7-8 and TRBJ2-3, is GAGVSQSPRYKVAKRGQDVALRCDPISGHVSLFWYQQALGQGPEFLTYFQNEAQLDKSGLPSDRFFAERPEGSVSTLKIQRTQQEDSAVYLCASSPPLAGGRYTQYFGPGTRLTVL.

The V call is TRBV7-2, the J call TRBJ2-7; 8 positions agree with TRBD2. The J segment lost 3 bases and the V segment lost 1 base, leaving 11 bases of the junction unmatched. In germline, CDR1 is SGHTA, CDR2 FQGNSA. The CDR3 is 17 amino acids. CDR3 coding DNA: TGTGCCAGCAGCTTAGTTCCCTCGGGGGGGCCCGGCTACGAGCAGTACTTC. It specifies CASSLVPSGGPGYEQYF.

The chain is built from TRBV3-1 (or the pseudogene TRBV3-2) and TRBJ1-2; 9 bases agree with TRBD1. Germline V CDR1 and CDR2: LGHDT, YNNKEL (reference sequence). The CDR3 spans 16 residues. V was pared by 2 bases and J by 8 bases, with 12 bases of the junction left unmatched. For the CDR3, the DNA is TGTGCCAGCAGCCAAATTATAGGGAGGGACAGGGACGGCTACACCTTC. This sequence encodes CASSQIIGRDRDGYTF.

The rearrangement joins TRBV6-6 to TRBJ2-7; a possible D gene is TRBD2 (6 bases). Germline V gene sequence: CDR1 MNHNY, CDR2 SVGAGI (reference sequence). The CDR3 contains 14 residues. The V and J ends lost 6 bases and 0 bases respectively, with 12 bases between them. This CDR3 is CASSLGTLSYEQYF. The CDR3 nucleotides read TGTGCCAGCAGCCTAGGGACTCTCTCCTACGAGCAGTACTTC.

The chain is built from TRBV18 and TRBJ2-7, with D possibly TRBD1 on 5 matching bases. This CDR3 has 13 residues. Trimming pared 0 bases from V and 7 bases from J, leaving 10 bases between. Germline CDR1 reads KGHSH; CDR2 reads LQKENI. The chain's CDR3 is CASSPPPGLEQYF. DNA of the CDR3: TGTGCCAGCTCACCACCGCCAGGGTTGGAGCAGTACTTC. The full variable domain, completed using reference TRBV18 and TRBJ2-7, is NAGVMQNPRHLVRRRGQEARLRCSPMKGHSHVYWYRQLPEEGLKFMVYLQKENIIDESGMPKERFSAEFPKEGPSILRIQQVVRGDSAAYFCASSPPPGLEQYFGPGTRLTVT.

This chain uses TRBV4-3 with TRBJ1-6; D gene unclear. The CDR3 sequence is 15 residues long. Trimming cost V 4 bases and J 8 bases, with 15 bases left between them. Germline V CDR1 and CDR2: LGHNA, YSLEER. CDR3 sequence (DNA): TGCGCCAGCAGCCGCGCTCGGGGTCCCGATTCACCCCTCCACTTT. It yields the protein CASSRARGPDSPLHF.

V is TRBV9 and J is TRBJ1-2; no clear D. The CDR3 consists of 14 residues. Germline values: CDR1 SGDLS, CDR2 YYNGEE. V was trimmed by 0 bases and J by 2 bases, leaving 8 bases between them. The CDR3 DNA follows: TGTGCCAGCAGCGTAGCTCCGGGAAACTATGGCTACACCTTC. Amino acids: CASSVAPGNYGYTF.

The chain recombines TRBV9 with TRBJ2-7; tentative D call: TRBD2 (6 bases). The CDR3 totals 15 residues. V gave up 2 bases and J gave up 0 bases, with 12 bases separating them. Germline CDR1 and CDR2: SGDLS and YYNGEE. In DNA, the CDR3 is TGTGCCAGCAGCGTGGGACTTTCCCACTCCTACGAGCAGTACTTC. Its translation: CASSVGLSHSYEQYF.

The J gene is TRBJ1-5, the V gene TRBV3-1 (or the pseudogene TRBV3-2); 9 positions agree with TRBD1. The V gene end was trimmed by 4 bases and the J gene end by 10 bases; junction bases not matched to a gene: 5. CDR3 size: 13 residues. CDR1 is LGHDT, CDR2 YNNKEL, per germline (reference sequence). CDR3 coding DNA: TGTGCCAGCAGCCGCCGGACAGGGGCCCCCCAGCATTTT. It encodes CASSRRTGAPQHF.